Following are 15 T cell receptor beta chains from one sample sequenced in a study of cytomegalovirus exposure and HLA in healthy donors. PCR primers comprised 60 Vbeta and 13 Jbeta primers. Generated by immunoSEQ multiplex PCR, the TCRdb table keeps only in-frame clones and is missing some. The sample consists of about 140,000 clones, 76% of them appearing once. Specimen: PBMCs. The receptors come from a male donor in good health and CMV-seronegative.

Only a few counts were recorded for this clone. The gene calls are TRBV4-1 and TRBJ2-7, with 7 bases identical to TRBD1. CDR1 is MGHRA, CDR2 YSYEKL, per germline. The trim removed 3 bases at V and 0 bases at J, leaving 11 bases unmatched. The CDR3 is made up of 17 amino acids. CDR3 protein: CASSHSGQSYNSYEQYF. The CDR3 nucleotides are TGCGCCAGCAGCCACTCGGGACAGAGCTACAACTCCTACGAGCAGTACTTC.

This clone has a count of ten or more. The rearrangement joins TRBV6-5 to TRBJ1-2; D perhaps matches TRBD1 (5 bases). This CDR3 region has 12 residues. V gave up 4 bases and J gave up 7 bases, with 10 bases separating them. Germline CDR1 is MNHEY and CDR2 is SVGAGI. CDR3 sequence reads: CASSSGRGGYTF. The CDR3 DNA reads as TGTGCCAGCAGTTCTGGGAGGGGTGGCTACACCTTC.

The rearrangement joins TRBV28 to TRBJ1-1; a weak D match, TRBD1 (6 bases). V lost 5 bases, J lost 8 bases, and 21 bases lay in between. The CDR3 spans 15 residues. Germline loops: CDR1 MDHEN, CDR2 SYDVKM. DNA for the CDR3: TGTGCCAGCAGTCCCCCACCACACAGGGTGGTAGAAGCTTTCTTT. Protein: CASSPPPHRVVEAFF.

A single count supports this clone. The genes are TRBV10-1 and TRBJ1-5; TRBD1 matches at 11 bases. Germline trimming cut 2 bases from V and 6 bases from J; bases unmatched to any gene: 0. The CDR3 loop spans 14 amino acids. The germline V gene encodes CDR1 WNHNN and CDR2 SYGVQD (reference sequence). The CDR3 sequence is CASSEGTGGQPQHF. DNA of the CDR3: TGCGCCAGCAGTGAGGGGACAGGGGGTCAGCCCCAGCATTTT.

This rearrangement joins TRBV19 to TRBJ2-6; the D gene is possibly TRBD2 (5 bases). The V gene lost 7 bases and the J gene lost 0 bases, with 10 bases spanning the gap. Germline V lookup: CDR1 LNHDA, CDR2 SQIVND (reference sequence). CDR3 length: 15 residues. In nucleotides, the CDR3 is TGTGCCAGTAAGGCGGCGGGCTCTGGGGCCAACGTCCTGACTTTC. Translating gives CASKAAGSGANVLTF.

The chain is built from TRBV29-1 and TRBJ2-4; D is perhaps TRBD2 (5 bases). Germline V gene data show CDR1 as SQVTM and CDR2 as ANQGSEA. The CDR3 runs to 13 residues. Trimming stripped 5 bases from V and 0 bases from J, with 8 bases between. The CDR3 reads CSVIGVAKNIQYF. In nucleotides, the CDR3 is TGCAGCGTTATCGGGGTAGCCAAAAACATTCAGTACTTC.

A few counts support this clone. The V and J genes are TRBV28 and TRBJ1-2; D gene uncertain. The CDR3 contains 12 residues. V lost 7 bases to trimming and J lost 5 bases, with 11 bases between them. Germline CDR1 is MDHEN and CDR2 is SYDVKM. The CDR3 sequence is CASTTTQYGYTF. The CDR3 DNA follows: TGTGCCAGCACCACCACCCAGTATGGCTACACCTTC.

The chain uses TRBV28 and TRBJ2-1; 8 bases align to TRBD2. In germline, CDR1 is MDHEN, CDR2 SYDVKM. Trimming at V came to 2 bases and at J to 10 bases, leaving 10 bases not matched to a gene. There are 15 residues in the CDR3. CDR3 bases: TGTGCCAGCAGTTTACAGCGGGAGCCAAAAGGGGAGCAGTTCTTC. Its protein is CASSLQREPKGEQFF.

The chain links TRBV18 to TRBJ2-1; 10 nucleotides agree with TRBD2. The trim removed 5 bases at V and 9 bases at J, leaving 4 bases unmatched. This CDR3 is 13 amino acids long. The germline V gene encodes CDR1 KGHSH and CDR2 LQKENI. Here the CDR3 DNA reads TGTGCCAGCTCATCAGCGGGAGGGGGTGAGCAGTTCTTC. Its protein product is CASSSAGGGEQFF.

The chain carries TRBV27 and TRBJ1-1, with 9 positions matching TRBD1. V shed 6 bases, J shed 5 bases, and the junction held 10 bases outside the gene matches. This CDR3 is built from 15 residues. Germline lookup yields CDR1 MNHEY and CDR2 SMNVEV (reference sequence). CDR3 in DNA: TGTGCCAGCAGGGCCGGGACAGGGTTTGGAACTGAAGCTTTCTTT. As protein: CASRAGTGFGTEAFF.

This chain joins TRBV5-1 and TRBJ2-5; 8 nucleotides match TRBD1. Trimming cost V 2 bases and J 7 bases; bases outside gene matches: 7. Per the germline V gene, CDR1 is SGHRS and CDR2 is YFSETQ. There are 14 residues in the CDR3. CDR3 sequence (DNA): TGCGCCAGCAGCTTTACAGGGGGTCGAGGGACCCAGTACTTC. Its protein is CASSFTGGRGTQYF.

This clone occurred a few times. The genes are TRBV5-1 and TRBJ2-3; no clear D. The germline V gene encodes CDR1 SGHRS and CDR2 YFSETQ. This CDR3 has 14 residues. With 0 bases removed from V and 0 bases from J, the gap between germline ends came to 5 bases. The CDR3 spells CASSLGSSTDTQYF. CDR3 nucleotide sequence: TGCGCCAGCAGCTTGGGCAGTAGCACAGATACGCAGTATTTT.

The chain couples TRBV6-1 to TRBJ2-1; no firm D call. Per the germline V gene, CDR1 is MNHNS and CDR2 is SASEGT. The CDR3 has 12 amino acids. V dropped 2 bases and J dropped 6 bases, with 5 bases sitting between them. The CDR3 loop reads CASSENFNEQFF. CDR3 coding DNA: TGTGCCAGCAGTGAAAACTTCAATGAGCAGTTCTTC.

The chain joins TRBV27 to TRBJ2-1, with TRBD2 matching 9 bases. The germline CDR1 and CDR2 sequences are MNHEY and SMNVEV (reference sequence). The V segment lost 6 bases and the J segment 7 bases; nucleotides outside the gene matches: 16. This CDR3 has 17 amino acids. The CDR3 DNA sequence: TGTGCCAGCAGGTCGGATAGCGGGGGCCGCTTGGGAAATGAGCAGTTCTTC. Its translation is CASRSDSGGRLGNEQFF.

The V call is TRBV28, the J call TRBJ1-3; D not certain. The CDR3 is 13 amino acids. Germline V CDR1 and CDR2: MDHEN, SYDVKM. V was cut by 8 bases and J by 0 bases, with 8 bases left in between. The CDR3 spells CASLPSSGNTIYF. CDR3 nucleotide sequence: TGTGCCAGCCTTCCGAGCTCTGGAAACACCATATATTTT.